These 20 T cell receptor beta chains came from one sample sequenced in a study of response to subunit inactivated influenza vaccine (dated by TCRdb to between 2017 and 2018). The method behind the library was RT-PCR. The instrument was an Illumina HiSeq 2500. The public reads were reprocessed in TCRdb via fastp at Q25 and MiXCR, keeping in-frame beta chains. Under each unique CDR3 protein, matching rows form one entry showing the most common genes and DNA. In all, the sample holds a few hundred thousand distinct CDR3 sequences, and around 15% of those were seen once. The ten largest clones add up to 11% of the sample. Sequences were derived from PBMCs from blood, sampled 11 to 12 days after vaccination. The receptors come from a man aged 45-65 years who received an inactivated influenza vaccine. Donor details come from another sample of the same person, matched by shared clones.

CDR3 sequence (DNA): TGCGCCAGCAGCTTGGCCCAACTAGCGGGAGACCTGAGCTCCTACAATGAGCAGTTCTTC. Translating gives CASSLAQLAGDLSSYNEQFF. The genes are TRBV5-1 and TRBJ2-1, with 11 nucleotides matching TRBD2. V trimming: 0 bases; J trimming: 0 bases; junction bases outside the gene matches: 11. Looked up from germline, CDR1 is SGHRS and CDR2 is YFSETQ. There are 20 residues in the CDR3.

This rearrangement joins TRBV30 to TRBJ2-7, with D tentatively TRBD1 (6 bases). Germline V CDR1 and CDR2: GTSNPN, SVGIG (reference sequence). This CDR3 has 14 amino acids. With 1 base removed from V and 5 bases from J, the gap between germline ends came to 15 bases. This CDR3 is CAWSDVGRGHEQYF. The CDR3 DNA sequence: TGTGCCTGGAGTGATGTAGGCAGGGGCCACGAGCAGTACTTC.

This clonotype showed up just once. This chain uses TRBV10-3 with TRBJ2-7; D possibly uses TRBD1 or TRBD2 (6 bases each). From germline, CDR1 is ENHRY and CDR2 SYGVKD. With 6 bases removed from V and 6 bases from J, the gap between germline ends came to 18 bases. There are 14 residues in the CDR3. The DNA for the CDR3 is TGTGCCATCAGCGGTGACAGGAGGGAACGCGAGCAGTACTTC. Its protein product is CAISGDRREREQYF.

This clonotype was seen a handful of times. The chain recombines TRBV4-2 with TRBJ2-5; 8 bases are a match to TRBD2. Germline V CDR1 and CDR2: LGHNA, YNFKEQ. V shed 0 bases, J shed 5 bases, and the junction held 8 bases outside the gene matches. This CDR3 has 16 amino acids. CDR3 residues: CASSQDWAGGGETQYF. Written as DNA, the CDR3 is TGTGCCAGCAGCCAAGATTGGGCGGGAGGCGGGGAGACCCAGTACTTC.

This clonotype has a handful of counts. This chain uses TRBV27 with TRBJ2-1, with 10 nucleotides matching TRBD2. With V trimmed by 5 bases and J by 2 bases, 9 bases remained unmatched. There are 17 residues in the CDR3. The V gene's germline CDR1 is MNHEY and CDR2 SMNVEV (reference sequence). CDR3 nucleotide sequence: TGTGCCAGCAGTCCGAAACTACTAGCGGGGCCCTACAATGAGCAGTTCTTC. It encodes CASSPKLLAGPYNEQFF.

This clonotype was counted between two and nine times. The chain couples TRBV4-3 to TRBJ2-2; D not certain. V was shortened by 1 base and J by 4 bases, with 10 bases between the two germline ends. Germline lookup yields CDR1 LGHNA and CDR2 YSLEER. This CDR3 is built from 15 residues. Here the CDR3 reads CASSQVWSSTGELFF. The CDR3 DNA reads TGCGCCAGCAGCCAAGTGTGGAGTTCCACCGGGGAGCTGTTTTTT.

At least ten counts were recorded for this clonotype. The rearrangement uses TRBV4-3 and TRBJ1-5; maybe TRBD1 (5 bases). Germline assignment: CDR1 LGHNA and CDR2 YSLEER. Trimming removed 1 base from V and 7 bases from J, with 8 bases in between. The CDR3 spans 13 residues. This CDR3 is CASSQVRAQPQHF. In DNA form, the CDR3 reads TGCGCCAGCAGCCAAGTCAGGGCACAGCCCCAGCATTTT.

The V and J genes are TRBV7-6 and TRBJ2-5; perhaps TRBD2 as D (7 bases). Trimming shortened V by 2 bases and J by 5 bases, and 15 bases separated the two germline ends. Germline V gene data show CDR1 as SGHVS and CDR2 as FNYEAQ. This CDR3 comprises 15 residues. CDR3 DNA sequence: TGTGCCAGCAGCTTAAGGGGGAATAGCGGGGAGACCCAGTACTTC. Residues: CASSLRGNSGETQYF.

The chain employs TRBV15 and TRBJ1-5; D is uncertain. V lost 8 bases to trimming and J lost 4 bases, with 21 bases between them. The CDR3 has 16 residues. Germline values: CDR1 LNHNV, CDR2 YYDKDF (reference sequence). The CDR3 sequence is CATSFSGSPRNQPQHF. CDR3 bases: TGTGCCACCTCATTCTCGGGCAGTCCGCGAAATCAGCCCCAGCATTTT.

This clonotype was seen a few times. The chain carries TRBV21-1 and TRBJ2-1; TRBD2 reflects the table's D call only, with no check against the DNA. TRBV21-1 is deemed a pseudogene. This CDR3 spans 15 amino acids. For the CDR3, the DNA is TGTGCCAGCAGCAAAATAAGTCAGGGCGGGCATGAGCAGTTCTTC. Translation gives CASSKISQGGHEQFF.

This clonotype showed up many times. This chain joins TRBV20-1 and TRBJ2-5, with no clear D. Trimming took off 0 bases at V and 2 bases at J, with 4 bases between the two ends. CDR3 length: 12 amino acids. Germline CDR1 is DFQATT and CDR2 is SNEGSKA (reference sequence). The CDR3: CSARDGQETQYF. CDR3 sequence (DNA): TGCAGTGCTAGAGATGGACAAGAGACCCAGTACTTC.

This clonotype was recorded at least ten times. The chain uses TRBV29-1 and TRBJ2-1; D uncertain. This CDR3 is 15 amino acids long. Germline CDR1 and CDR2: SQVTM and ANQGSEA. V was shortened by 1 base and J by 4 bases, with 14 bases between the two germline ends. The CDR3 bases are TGCAGCGTTGAAGTTCGAGGACCGAATTACAATGAGCAGTTCTTC. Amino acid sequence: CSVEVRGPNYNEQFF.

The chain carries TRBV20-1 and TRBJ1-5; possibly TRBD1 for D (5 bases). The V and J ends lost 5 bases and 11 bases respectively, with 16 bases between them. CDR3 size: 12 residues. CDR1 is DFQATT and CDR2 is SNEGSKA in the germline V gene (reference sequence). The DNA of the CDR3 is TGCAGTGCTTGGGACGGGGGGAGATCCCAGCATTTT. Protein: CSAWDGGRSQHF.

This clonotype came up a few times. The CDR3 DNA follows: TGCAGTGCTAAATCCTCGGCCAATCAGCCCCAGCATTTT. Translation: CSAKSSANQPQHF. The V gene is TRBV20-1, the J gene TRBJ1-5, with D uncertain. The V and J ends lost 4 bases and 3 bases respectively, with 10 bases between them. The CDR3 totals 13 residues. Per the germline V gene, CDR1 is DFQATT and CDR2 is SNEGSKA (reference sequence).

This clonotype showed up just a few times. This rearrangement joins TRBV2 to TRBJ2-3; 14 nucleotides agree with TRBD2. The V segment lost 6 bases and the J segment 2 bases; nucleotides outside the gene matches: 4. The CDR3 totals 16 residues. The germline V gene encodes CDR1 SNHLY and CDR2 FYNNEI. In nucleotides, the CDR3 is TGTGCCAGCAGAAGACTAGCGGGGGGGACCACAGATACGCAGTATTTT. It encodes CASRRLAGGTTDTQYF.

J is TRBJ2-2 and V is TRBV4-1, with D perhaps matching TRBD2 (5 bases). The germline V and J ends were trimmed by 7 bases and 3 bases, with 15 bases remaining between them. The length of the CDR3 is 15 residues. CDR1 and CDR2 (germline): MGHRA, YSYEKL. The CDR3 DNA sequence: TGCGCCAGCACCCTCCGGGATCTGGACACCGGGGAGCTGTTTTTT. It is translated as CASTLRDLDTGELFF.

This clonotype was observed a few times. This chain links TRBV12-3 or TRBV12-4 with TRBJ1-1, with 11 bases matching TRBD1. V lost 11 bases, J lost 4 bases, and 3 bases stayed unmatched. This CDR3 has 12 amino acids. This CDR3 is CAGQGAATEAFF. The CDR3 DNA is TGTGCCGGACAGGGGGCCGCCACTGAAGCTTTCTTT.

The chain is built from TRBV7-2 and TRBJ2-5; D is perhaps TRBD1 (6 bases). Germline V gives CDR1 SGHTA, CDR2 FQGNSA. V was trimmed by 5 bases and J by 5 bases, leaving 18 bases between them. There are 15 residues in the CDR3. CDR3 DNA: TGTGCCAGCAGCGTACAGGGATACCCGAGGGAGACCCAGTACTTC. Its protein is CASSVQGYPRETQYF.

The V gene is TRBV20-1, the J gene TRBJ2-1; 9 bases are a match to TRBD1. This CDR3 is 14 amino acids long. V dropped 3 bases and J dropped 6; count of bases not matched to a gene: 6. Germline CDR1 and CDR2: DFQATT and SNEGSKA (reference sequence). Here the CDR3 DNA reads TGCAGTGCTAGTAACAGGGGGCTGGTCAATGAGCAGTTCTTC. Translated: CSASNRGLVNEQFF.

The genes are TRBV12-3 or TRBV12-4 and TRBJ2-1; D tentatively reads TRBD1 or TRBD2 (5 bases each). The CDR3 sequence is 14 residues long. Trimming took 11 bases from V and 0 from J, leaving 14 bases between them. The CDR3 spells CAAGTVSSYNEQFF. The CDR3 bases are TGTGCCGCCGGGACGGTTAGCTCCTACAATGAGCAGTTCTTC.